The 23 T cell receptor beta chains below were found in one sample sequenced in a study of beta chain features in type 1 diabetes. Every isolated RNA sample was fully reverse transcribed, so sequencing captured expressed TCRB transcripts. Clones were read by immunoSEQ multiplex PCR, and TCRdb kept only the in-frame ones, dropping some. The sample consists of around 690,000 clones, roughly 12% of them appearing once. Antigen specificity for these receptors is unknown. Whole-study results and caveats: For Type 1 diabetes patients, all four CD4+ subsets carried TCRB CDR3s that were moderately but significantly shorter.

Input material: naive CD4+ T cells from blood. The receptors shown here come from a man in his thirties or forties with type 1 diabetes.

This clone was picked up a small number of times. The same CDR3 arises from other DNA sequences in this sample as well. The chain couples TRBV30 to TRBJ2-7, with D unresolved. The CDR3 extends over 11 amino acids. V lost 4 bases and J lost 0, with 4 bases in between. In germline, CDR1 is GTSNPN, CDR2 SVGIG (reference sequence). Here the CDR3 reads CAWTSSYEQYF. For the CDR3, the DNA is TGTGCCTGGACCAGCTCCTACGAGCAGTACTTC.

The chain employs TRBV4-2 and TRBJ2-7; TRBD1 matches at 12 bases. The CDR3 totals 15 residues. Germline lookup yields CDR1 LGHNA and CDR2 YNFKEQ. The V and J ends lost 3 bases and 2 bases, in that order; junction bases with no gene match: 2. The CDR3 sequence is CASSQGTGGPYEQYF. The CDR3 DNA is TGTGCCAGCAGCCAGGGGACAGGGGGCCCCTACGAGCAGTACTTC.

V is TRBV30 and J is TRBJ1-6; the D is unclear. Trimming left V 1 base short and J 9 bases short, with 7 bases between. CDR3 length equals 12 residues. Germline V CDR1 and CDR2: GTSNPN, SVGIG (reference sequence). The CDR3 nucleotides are TGTGCCTGGAGTGCCCTGGCTTCACCCCTCCACTTT. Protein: CAWSALASPLHF.

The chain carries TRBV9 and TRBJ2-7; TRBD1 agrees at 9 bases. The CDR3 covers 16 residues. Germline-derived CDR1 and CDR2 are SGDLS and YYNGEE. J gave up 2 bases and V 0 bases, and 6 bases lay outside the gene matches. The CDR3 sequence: CASSVAPGQGTYEQYF. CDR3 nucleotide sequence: TGTGCCAGCAGCGTAGCACCGGGACAGGGAACCTACGAGCAGTACTTC.

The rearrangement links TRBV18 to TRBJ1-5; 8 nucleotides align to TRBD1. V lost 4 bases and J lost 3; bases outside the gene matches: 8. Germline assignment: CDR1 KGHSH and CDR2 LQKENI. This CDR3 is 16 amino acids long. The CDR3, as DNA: TGTGCCAGCTCACTAGGCACGACAGGGGTCAATCAGCCCCAGCATTTT. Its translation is CASSLGTTGVNQPQHF.

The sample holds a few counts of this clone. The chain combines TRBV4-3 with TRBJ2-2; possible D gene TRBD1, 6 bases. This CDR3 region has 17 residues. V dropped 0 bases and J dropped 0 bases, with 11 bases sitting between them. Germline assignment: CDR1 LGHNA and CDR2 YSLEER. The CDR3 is CASSQDLRGTNTGELFF. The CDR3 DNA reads TGCGCCAGCAGCCAAGATCTCAGGGGAACGAACACCGGGGAGCTGTTTTTT.

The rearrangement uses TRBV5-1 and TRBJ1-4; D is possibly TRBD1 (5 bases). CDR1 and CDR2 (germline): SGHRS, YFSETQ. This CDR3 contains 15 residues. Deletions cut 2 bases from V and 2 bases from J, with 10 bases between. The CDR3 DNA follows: TGCGCCAGCAGCTTCCGGGACCGGACTAATGAAAAACTGTTTTTT. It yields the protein CASSFRDRTNEKLFF.

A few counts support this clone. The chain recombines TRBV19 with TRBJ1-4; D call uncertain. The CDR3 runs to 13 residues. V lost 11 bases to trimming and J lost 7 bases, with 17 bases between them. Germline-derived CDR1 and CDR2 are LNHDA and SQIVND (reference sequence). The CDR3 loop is CASGPVWTEKLFF. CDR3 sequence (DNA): TGTGCCTCGGGCCCGGTTTGGACTGAAAAACTGTTTTTT.

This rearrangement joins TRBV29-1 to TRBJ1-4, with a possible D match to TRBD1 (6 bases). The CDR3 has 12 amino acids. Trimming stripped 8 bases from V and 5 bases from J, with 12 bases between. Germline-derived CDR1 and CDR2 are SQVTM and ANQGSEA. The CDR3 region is CSSMGGNEKLFF. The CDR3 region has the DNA TGCAGCTCAATGGGGGGCAATGAAAAACTGTTTTTT.

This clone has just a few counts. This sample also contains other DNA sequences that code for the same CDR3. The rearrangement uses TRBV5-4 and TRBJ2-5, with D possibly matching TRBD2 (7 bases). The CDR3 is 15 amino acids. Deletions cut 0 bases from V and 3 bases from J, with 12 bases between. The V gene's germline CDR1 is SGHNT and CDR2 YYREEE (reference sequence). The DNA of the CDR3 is TGTGCCAGCAGCTTGGGGGGGCTAGCGGAAGAGACCCAGTACTTC. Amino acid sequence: CASSLGGLAEETQYF. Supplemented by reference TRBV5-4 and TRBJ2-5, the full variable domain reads ETGVTQSPTHLIKTRGQQVTLRCSSQSGHNTVSWYQQALGQGPQFIFQYYREEENGRGNFPPRFSGLQFPNYSSELNVNALELDDSALYLCASSLGGLAEETQYFGPGTRLLVL.

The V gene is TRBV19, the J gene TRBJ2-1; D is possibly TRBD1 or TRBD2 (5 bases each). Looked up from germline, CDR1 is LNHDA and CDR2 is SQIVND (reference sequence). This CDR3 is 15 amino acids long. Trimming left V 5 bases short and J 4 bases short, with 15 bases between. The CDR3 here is CASSPQVSEYNEQFF. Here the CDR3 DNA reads TGTGCCAGTAGTCCACAGGTTAGCGAGTACAATGAGCAGTTCTTC.

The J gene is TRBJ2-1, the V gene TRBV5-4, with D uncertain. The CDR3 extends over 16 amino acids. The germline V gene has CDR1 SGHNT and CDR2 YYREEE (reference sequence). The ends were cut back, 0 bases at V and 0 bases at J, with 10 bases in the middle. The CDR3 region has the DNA TGTGCCAGCAGCTTGGGAGGTGGGTTCTCCTACAATGAGCAGTTCTTC. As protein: CASSLGGGFSYNEQFF.

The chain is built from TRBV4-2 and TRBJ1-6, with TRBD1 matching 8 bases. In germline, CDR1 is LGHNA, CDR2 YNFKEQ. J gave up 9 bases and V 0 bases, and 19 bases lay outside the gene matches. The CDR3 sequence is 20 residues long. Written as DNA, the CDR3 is TGTGCCAGCAGCCAAGATAGGGGACAAGGGACAGGATTATTGGGTTCACCCCTCCACTTT. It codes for CASSQDRGQGTGLLGSPLHF.

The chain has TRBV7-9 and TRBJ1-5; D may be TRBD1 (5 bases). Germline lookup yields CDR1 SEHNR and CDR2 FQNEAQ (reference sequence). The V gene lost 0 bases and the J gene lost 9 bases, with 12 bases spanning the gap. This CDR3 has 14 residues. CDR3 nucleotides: TGTGCCAGCAGCTTAGCGCTCCGCGGGACGCCCCAGCATTTT. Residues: CASSLALRGTPQHF.

The CDR3 DNA sequence: TGTGCCAGCAGCGAACAGGGGACGTCTTTTAATGGCTACACCTTC. It codes for CASSEQGTSFNGYTF. The chain has TRBV9 and TRBJ1-2; 7 bases fit TRBD1. V gave up 3 bases and J gave up 6 bases; unmatched junction bases: 11. Germline V gives CDR1 SGDLS, CDR2 YYNGEE. The CDR3 spans 15 residues.

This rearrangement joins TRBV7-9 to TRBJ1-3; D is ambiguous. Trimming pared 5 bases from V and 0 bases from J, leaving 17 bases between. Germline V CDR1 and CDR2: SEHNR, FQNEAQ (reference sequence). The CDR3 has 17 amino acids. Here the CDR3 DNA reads TGTGCCAGCAGCCACCTACCTGGCAGGAGCTCTGGAAACACCATATATTTT. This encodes CASSHLPGRSSGNTIYF.

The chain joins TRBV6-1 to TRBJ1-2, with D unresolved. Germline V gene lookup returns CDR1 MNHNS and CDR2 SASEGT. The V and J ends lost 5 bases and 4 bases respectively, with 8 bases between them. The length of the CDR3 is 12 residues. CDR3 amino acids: CASSTHVYGYTF. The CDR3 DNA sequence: TGTGCCAGCAGTACACACGTCTATGGCTACACCTTC.

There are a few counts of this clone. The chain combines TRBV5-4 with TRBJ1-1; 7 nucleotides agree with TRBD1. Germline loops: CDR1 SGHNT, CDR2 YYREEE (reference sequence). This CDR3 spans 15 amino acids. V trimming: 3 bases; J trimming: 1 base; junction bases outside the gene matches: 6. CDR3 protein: CASSSSYRGNTEAFF. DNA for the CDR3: TGTGCCAGCAGCTCCTCTTACAGGGGGAACACTGAAGCTTTCTTT.

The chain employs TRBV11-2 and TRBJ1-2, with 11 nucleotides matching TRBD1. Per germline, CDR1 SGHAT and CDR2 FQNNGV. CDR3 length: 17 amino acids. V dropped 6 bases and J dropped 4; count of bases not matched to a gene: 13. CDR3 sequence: CASSRLDGQGAIYGYTF. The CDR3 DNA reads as TGTGCCAGCAGTCGTTTAGACGGACAGGGGGCCATCTATGGCTACACCTTC.

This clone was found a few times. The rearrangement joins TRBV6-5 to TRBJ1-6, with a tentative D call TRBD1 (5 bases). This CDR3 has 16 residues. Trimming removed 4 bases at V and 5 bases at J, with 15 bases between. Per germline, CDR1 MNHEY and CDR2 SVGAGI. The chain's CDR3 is CASSSRTGTDNSPLHF. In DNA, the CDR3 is TGTGCCAGCAGTTCACGCACCGGGACGGATAATTCACCCCTCCACTTT.

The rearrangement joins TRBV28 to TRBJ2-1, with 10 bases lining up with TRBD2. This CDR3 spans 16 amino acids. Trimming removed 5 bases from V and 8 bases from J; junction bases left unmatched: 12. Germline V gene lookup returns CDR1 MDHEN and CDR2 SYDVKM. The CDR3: CASSPSKAGGHDEQFF. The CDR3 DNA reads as TGTGCCAGCAGTCCGAGTAAAGCGGGGGGGCACGATGAGCAGTTCTTC.

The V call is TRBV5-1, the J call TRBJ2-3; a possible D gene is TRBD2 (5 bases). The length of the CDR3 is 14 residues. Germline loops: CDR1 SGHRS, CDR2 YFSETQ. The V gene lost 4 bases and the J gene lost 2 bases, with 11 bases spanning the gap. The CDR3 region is CASSPGRFTDTQYF. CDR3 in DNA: TGCGCCAGCAGCCCGGGGAGATTCACAGATACGCAGTATTTT.

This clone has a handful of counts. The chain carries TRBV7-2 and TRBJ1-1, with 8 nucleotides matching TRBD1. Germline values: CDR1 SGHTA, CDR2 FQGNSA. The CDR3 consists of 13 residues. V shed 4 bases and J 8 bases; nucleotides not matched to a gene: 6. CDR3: CASSSPDRGEAFF. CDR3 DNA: TGTGCCAGCAGCTCCCCCGACAGGGGCGAAGCTTTCTTT.